The TCR beta chain under discussion was sequenced for a study of blood T cell repertoires in COVID-19. The authors' processing: Amplifying reference gene primers gave estimates of nucleated cell counts. The assay was immunoSEQ multiplex PCR, and TCRdb's table has in-frame clones only and misses some. V and J calls and clone size follow that table, whereas D and trimming were derived from the DNA. The sample holds some 56,000 clones, less than 85% seen once. Looked up from germline, CDR1 is SGHVS and CDR2 is FNYEAQ. V lost 5 bases and J lost 0, with 8 bases in between. The CDR3 extends over 15 amino acids.

Material: peripheral blood. The chain joins TRBV7-6 to TRBJ1-6; D is undetermined. This clonotype was obtained from a woman between 50 and 59 years old with active or convalescent COVID-19. DNA for the CDR3: TGTGCCAGCAGCCTAAAGAGCTCCTATAATTCACCCCTCCACTTT. Its translation: CASSLKSSYNSPLHF.